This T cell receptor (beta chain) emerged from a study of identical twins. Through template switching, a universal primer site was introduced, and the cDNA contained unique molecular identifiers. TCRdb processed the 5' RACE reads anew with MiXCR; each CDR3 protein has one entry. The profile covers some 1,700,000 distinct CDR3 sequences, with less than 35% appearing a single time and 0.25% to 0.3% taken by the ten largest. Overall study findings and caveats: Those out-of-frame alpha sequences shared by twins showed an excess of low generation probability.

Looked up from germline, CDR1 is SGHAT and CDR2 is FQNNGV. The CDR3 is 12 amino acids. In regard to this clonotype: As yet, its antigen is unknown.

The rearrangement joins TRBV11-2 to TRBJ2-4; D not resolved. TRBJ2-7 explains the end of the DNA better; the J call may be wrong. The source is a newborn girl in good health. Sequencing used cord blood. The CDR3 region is CASSLALPEQYF. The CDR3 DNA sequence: TGTGCCAGCAGCTTAGCCCTACCCGAGCAGTACTTC.